Here is one T cell receptor (beta chain) with its context. With 2 bases removed from V and 5 bases from J, the gap between germline ends came to 16 bases. The CDR3 length is 15 residues. Germline-derived CDR1 and CDR2 are SGHDT and YYEEEE. The data stem from a study of OX40 agonist ivuxolimab in advanced cancers. Whole-study context: A male proportion of around 86% was recorded, with mean age approximately 57 years and range roughly 23 to 85.

Here immunoSEQ multiplex PCR was the method, and the copy in TCRdb shows in-frame clones only, minus some. The table has approximately 32,000 clones, approximately 90% seen once. The chain couples TRBV5-6 to TRBJ2-5; D is possibly TRBD2 (6 bases). The starting material was CD4+ or CD8+ T cells sorted from blood, obtained in a trial of the OX40 agonist ivuxolimab. The clonotype originates from an adult with an advanced solid tumor such as melanoma, head and neck, liver or kidney cancer. CDR3 residues: CASSFRSGVVETQYF. CDR3 DNA: TGTGCCAGCAGCTTTCGATCGGGAGTAGTGGAGACCCAGTACTTC.